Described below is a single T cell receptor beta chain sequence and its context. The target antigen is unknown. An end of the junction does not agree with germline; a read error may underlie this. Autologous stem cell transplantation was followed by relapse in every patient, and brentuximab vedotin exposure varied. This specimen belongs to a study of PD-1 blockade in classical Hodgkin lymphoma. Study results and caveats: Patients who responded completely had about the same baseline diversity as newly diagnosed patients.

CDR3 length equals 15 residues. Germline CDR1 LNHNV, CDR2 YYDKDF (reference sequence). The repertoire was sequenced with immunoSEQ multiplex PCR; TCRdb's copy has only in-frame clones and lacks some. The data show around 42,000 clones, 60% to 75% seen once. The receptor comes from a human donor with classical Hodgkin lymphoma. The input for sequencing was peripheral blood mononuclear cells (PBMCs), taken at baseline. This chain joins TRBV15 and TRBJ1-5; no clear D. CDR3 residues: CATSRDHVRDQSQHF. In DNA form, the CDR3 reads TGTGCCACCAGCAGAGATCACGTTAGGGATCAGTCCCAGCATTTT.